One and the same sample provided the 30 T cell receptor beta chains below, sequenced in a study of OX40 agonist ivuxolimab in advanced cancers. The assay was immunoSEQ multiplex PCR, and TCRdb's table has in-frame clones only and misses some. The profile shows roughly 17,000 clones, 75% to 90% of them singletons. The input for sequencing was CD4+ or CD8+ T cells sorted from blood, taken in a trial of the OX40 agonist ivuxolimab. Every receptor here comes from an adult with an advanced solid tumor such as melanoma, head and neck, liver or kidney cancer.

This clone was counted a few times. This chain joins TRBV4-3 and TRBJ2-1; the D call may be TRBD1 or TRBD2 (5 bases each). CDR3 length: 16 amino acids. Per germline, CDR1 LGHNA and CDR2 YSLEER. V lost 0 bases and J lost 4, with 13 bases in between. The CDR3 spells CASSQDWGSPYNEQFF. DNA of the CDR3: TGCGCCAGCAGCCAAGATTGGGGGTCTCCATACAATGAGCAGTTCTTC.

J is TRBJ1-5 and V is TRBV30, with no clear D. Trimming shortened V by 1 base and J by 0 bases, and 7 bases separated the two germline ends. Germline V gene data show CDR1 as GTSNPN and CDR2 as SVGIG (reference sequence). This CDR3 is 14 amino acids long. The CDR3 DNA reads TGTGCCTGGAGTGAGATATATAGCAATCAGCCCCAGCATTTT. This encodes CAWSEIYSNQPQHF.

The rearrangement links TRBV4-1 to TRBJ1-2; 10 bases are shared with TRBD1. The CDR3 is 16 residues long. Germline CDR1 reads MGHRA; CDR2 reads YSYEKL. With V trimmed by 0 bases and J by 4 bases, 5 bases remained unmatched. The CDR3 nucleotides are TGCGCCAGCAGCCAAGATGGGGGACAGGGGTCCTATGGCTACACCTTC. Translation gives CASSQDGGQGSYGYTF.

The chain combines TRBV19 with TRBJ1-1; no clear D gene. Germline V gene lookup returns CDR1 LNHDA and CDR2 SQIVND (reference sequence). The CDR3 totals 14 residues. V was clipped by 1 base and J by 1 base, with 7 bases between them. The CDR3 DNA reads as TGTGCCAGTAGTATAGGGGAAGAGAACACTGAAGCTTTCTTT. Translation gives CASSIGEENTEAFF.

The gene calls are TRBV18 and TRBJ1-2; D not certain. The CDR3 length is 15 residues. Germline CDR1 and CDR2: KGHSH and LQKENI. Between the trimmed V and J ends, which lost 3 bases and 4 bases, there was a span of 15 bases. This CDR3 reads CASSPVDGRFYGYTF. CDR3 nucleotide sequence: TGTGCCAGCTCACCGGTGGACGGACGGTTCTATGGCTACACCTTC.

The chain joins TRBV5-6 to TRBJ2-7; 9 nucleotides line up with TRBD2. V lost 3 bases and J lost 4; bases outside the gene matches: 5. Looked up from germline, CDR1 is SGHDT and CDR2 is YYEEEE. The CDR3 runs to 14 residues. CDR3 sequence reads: CASSYGTSFYEQYF. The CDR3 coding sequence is TGTGCCAGCAGCTATGGGACTAGCTTTTACGAGCAGTACTTC.

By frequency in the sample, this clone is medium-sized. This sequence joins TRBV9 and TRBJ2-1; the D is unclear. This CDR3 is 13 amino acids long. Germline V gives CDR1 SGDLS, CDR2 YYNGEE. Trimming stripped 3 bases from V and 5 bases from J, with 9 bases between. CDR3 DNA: TGTGCCAGCAGCGACGGAAGGCACAATGAGCAGTTCTTC. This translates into CASSDGRHNEQFF.

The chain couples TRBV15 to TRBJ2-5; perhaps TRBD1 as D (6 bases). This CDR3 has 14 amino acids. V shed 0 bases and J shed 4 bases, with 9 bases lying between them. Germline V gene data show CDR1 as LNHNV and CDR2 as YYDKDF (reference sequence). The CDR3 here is CATSREGRGETQYF. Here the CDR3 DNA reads TGTGCCACCAGCAGAGAAGGCAGGGGAGAGACCCAGTACTTC. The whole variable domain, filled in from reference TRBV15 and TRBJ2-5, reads DAMVIQNPRYQVTQFGKPVTLSCSQTLNHNVMYWYQQKSSQAPKLLFHYYDKDFNNEADTPDNFQSRRPNTSFCFLDIRSPGLGDTAMYLCATSREGRGETQYFGPGTRLLVL.

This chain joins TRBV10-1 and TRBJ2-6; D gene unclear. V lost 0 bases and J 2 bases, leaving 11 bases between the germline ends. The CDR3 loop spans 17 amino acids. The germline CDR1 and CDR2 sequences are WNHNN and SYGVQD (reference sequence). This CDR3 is CASSESKPRAGANVLTF. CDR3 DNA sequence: TGCGCCAGCAGTGAGTCGAAGCCTAGGGCTGGGGCCAACGTCCTGACTTTC.

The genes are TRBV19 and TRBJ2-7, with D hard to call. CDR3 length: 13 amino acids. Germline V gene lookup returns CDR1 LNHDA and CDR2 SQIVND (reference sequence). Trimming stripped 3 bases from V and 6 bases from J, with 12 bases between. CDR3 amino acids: CASSMAFAPEQYF. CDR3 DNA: TGTGCCAGTAGTATGGCCTTTGCCCCCGAGCAGTACTTC. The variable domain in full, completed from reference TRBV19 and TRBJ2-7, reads DGGITQSPKYLFRKEGQNVTLSCEQNLNHDAMYWYRQDPGQGLRLIYYSQIVNDFQKGDIAEGYSVSREKKESFPLTVTSAQKNPTAFYLCASSMAFAPEQYFGPGTRLTVT.

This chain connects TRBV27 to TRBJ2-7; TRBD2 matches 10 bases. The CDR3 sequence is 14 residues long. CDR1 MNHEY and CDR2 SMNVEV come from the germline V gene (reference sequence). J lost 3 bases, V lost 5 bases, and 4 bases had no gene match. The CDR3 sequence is CASSTWTSGYEQYF. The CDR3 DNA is TGTGCCAGCAGTACCTGGACTAGCGGCTACGAGCAGTACTTC.

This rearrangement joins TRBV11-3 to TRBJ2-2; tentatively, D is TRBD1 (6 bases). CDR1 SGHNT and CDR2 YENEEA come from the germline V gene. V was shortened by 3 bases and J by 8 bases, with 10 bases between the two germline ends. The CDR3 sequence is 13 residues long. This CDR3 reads CASSFGTPGELFF. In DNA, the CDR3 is TGTGCCAGCAGCTTCGGGACACCTGGGGAGCTGTTTTTT.

The CDR3 coding sequence is TGTGCCACCAGCAGAGATCCCCTTAGTTGGCAAGAGACCCAGTACTTC. Its protein product is CATSRDPLSWQETQYF. The chain is built from TRBV15 and TRBJ2-5; D is undetermined. Germline V gene sequence: CDR1 LNHNV, CDR2 YYDKDF (reference sequence). The CDR3 is 16 residues long. V lost 0 bases and J lost 2, with 13 bases in between. Full variable domain (remainder filled in from reference TRBV15 and TRBJ2-5): DAMVIQNPRYQVTQFGKPVTLSCSQTLNHNVMYWYQQKSSQAPKLLFHYYDKDFNNEADTPDNFQSRRPNTSFCFLDIRSPGLGDTAMYLCATSRDPLSWQETQYFGPGTRLLVL.

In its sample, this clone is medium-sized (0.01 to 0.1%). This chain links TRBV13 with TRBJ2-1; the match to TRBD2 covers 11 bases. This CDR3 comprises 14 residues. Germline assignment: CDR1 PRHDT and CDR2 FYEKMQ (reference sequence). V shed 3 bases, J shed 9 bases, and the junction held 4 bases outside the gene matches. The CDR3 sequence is CASSFTSGSFEQFF. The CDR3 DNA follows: TGTGCCAGCAGCTTCACTAGCGGGAGTTTTGAGCAGTTCTTC.

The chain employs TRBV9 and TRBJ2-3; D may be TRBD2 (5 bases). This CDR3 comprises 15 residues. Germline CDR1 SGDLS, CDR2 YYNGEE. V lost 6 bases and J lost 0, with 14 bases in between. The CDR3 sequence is CASTPSSPSTDTQYF. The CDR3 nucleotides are TGTGCCAGCACCCCTAGCTCCCCCAGCACAGATACGCAGTATTTT.

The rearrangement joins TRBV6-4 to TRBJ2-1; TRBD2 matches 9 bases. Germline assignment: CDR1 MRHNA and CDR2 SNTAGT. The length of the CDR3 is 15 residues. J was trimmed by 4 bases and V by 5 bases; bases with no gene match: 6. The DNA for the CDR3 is TGTGCCAGCAGTACGACTAGCGGAGATTACAATGAGCAGTTCTTC. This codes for CASSTTSGDYNEQFF.

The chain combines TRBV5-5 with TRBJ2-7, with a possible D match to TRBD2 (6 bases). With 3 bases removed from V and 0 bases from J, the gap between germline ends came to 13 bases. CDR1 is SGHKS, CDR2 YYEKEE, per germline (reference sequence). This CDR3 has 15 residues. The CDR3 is CASSSSAGSSYEQYF. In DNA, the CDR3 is TGTGCCAGCAGCTCGTCGGCGGGAAGCTCCTACGAGCAGTACTTC.

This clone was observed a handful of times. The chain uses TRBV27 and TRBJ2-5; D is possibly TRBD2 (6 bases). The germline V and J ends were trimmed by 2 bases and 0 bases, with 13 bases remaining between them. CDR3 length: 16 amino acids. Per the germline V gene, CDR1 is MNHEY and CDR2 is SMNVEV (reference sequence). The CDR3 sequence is CASSLRSGENQETQYF. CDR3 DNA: TGTGCCAGCAGTTTAAGGTCGGGGGAGAACCAAGAGACCCAGTACTTC.

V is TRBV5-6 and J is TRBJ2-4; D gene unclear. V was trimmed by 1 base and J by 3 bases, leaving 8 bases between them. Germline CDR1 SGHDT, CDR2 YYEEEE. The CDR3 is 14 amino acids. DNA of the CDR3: TGTGCCAGCAGCTTGATGGGCGGCAAAAACATTCAGTACTTC. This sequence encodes CASSLMGGKNIQYF.

The CDR3 DNA reads TGTGCCAGTACCGGACTTTTCCCGGGGCCCCAGCATTTT. Amino acid sequence: CASTGLFPGPQHF. The V gene is TRBV19, the J gene TRBJ1-5; D ambiguous. V gave up 7 bases and J gave up 9 bases, with 16 bases separating them. Per the germline V gene, CDR1 is LNHDA and CDR2 is SQIVND (reference sequence). This CDR3 is built from 13 residues. The entire variable domain, with the rest obtained from reference TRBV19 and TRBJ1-5, is as follows: DGGITQSPKYLFRKEGQNVTLSCEQNLNHDAMYWYRQDPGQGLRLIYYSQIVNDFQKGDIAEGYSVSREKKESFPLTVTSAQKNPTAFYLCASTGLFPGPQHFGDGTRLSIL.

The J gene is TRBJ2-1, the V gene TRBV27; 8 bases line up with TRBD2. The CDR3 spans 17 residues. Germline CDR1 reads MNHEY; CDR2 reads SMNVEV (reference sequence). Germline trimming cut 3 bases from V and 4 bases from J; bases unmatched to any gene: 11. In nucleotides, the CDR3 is TGTGCCAGCAGTTTCTCCGCCGGGACTAGGGGGTACAATGAGCAGTTCTTC. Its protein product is CASSFSAGTRGYNEQFF.

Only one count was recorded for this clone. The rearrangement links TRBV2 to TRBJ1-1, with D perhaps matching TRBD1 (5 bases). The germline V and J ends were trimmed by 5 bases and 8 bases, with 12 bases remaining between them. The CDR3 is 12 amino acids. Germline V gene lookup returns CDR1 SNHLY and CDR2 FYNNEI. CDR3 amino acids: CASSRSGTEAFF. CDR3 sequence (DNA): TGTGCCAGCAGTCGCTCAGGGACCGAAGCTTTCTTT.

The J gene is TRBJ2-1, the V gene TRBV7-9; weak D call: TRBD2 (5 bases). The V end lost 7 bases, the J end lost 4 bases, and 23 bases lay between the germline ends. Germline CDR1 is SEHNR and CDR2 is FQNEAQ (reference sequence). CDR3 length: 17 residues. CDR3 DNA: TGTGCCAGCACCAACAACGAGGGCCCTAAGGTTTACAATGAGCAGTTCTTC. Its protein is CASTNNEGPKVYNEQFF.

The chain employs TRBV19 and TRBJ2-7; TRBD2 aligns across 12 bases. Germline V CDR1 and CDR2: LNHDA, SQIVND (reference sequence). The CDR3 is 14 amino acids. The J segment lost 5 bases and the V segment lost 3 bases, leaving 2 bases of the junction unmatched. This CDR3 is CASSMTSGSHEQYF. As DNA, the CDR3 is TGTGCCAGTAGTATGACTAGCGGGAGCCACGAGCAGTACTTC.

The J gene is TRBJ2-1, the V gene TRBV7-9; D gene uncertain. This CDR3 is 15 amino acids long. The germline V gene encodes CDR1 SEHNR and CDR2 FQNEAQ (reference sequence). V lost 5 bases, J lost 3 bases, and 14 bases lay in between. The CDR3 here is CASSPVLTYYNEQFF. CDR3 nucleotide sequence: TGTGCCAGCAGCCCGGTCCTAACATACTACAATGAGCAGTTCTTC. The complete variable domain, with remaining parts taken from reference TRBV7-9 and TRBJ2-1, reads DTGVSQNPRHKITKRGQNVTFRCDPISEHNRLYWYRQTLGQGPEFLTYFQNEAQLEKSRLLSDRFSAERPKGSFSTLEIQRTEQGDSAMYLCASSPVLTYYNEQFFGPGTRLTVL.

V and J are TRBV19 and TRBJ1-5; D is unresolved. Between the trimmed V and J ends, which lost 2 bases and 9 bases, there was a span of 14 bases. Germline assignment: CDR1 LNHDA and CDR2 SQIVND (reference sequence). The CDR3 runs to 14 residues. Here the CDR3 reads CASSIRVPDRPQHF. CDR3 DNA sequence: TGTGCCAGTAGTATAAGGGTCCCGGATCGGCCCCAGCATTTT.

CDR3 loop: CASSPGWGSEQYF. The CDR3 DNA reads TGTGCCAGCAGTCCAGGGTGGGGGTCTGAGCAGTACTTC. V gene TRBV27 combines with J gene TRBJ2-7; D could derive from TRBD1 or TRBD2 (5 bases each). V was trimmed by 5 bases and J by 7 bases, leaving 15 bases between them. CDR1 and CDR2 (germline): MNHEY, SMNVEV (reference sequence). This CDR3 spans 13 amino acids.

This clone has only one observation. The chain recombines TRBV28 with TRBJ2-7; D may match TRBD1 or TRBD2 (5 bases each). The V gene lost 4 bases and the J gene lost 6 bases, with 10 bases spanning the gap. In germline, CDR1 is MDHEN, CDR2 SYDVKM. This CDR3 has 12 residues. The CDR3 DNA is TGTGCCAGCAGTTGGGTTGGGGGCGAGCAGTACTTC. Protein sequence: CASSWVGGEQYF.

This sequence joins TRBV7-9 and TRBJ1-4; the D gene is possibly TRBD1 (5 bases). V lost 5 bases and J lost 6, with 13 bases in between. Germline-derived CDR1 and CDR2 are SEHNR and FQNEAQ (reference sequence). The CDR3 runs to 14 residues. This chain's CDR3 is CASSHVGGDEKLFF. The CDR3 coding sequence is TGTGCCAGCAGCCACGTTGGGGGAGATGAAAAACTGTTTTTT.

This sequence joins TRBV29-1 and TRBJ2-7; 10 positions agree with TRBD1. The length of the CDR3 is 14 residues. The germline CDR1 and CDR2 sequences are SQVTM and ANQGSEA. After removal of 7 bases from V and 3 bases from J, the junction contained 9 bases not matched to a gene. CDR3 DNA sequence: TGCAGCGCCCGGACAGGGGGTTATCTCTACGAGCAGTACTTC. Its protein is CSARTGGYLYEQYF.